These 22 T cell receptor beta chains share one sample of origin, sequenced in a study of T cells after yellow fever vaccination. TCRdb called the 5' RACE reads again in MiXCR, with one record for every CDR3 protein. The sample carries hundreds of thousands of distinct CDR3 sequences, 20% to 25% recorded once. The sequenced sample was PBMCs, obtained 21 days after the first yellow fever vaccination. These receptors originate from a man younger than 35 who received the YFV17D yellow fever vaccine.

The chain links TRBV7-9 to TRBJ2-2; the match to TRBD1 covers 9 bases. Germline-derived CDR1 and CDR2 are SEHNR and FQNEAQ (reference sequence). The CDR3 sequence is 17 residues long. Unmatched junction bases numbered 6, after V lost 3 bases and J lost 1 base. The CDR3 is CASSFPPGQGNTGELFF. The CDR3 DNA reads TGTGCCAGCAGCTTCCCGCCGGGACAGGGGAACACCGGGGAGCTGTTTTTT.

This clonotype was seen more than once but under ten times. The V gene is TRBV5-1, the J gene TRBJ2-3, with a weak D call TRBD1 (6 bases). Between the trimmed V and J ends, which lost 4 bases and 0 bases, there was a span of 12 bases. Germline V gives CDR1 SGHRS, CDR2 YFSETQ. This CDR3 contains 15 residues. Written as DNA, the CDR3 is TGCGCCAGCAGCGTGGGGACACCAAGCACAGATACGCAGTATTTT. This encodes CASSVGTPSTDTQYF.

The rearrangement joins TRBV6-2 or TRBV6-3 to TRBJ1-4; no firm D call. Germline V CDR1 and CDR2: MNHEY, SVGEGT. The CDR3 consists of 15 residues. Trimming took off 10 bases at V and 0 bases at J, with 15 bases between the two ends. The CDR3, as DNA: TGTGCCACTAAGGCGAACAGAGCAACTAATGAAAAACTGTTTTTT. Its translation: CATKANRATNEKLFF.

In this sample, this clonotype turned up a few times. V is TRBV6-1 and J is TRBJ1-5, with 9 bases identical to TRBD1. Germline CDR1 reads MNHNS; CDR2 reads SASEGT. J lost 5 bases, V lost 6 bases, and 2 bases had no gene match. The CDR3 runs 13 residues. For the CDR3, the DNA is TGTGCCAGCAGAGGACAGGGGTATCAGCCCCAGCATTTT. This sequence encodes CASRGQGYQPQHF.

This clonotype occurred a few times. For the CDR3, the DNA is TGCGCCAGCAGCCAGGACAGGGGTTGGGATACGCAGTATTTT. This codes for CASSQDRGWDTQYF. This rearrangement joins TRBV5-1 to TRBJ2-3, with 9 bases fitting TRBD1. The CDR3 totals 14 residues. CDR1 SGHRS and CDR2 YFSETQ come from the germline V gene. Trimming at V came to 4 bases and at J to 6 bases, leaving 6 bases not matched to a gene.

This chain uses TRBV4-1 with TRBJ1-2; no clear D gene. The CDR3 spans 13 residues. V lost 1 base and J lost 4, with 7 bases in between. Germline CDR1 is MGHRA and CDR2 is YSYEKL. CDR3 nucleotide sequence: TGCGCCAGCAGCCAAGTGTCATCCTATGGCTACACCTTC. Residues: CASSQVSSYGYTF.

This clonotype has a handful of counts. The chain uses TRBV6-1 and TRBJ2-3, with 8 nucleotides matching TRBD2. V lost 6 bases to trimming and J lost 4 bases; unmatched junction nucleotides: 12. This CDR3 contains 16 residues. The germline V gene has CDR1 MNHNS and CDR2 SASEGT. The CDR3 sequence: CASRGLQRGGADTQYF. Here the CDR3 DNA reads TGTGCCAGCAGGGGACTTCAACGGGGGGGCGCAGATACGCAGTATTTT.

This clonotype was detected a few times. The V call is TRBV6-5, the J call TRBJ2-1; D remains ambiguous. This CDR3 has 13 amino acids. Trimming took off 5 bases at V and 6 bases at J, with 11 bases between the two ends. CDR1 is MNHEY and CDR2 is SVGAGI in the germline V gene. Here the CDR3 DNA reads TGTGCCAGCAGTCTACTAACTTCCAATGAGCAGTTCTTC. It codes for CASSLLTSNEQFF.

This clonotype was counted only a few times. The V and J genes are TRBV6-5 and TRBJ1-6; 8 bases map to TRBD1. CDR1 and CDR2 from the germline V gene are MNHEY and SVGAGI. After removal of 3 bases from V and 6 bases from J, the junction contained 7 bases not matched to a gene. The CDR3 has 16 amino acids. The CDR3 nucleotides read TGTGCCAGCAGTTATCCGGGACAGGCCTCTAATTCACCCCTCCACTTT. Amino acids: CASSYPGQASNSPLHF.

Ten or more counts support this clonotype. The chain carries TRBV3-1 and TRBJ2-5; no firm D call. V was pared by 4 bases and J by 6 bases, with 15 bases between. This CDR3 has 14 amino acids. Germline V gene lookup returns CDR1 LGHDT and CDR2 YNNKEL (reference sequence). The DNA of the CDR3 is TGTGCCAGCAGCCTCGACGGACGGCGAAAGACCCAGTACTTC. Residues: CASSLDGRRKTQYF.

This rearrangement joins TRBV11-3 to TRBJ2-3; TRBD1 might be the D (6 bases). Trimming stripped 5 bases from V and 6 bases from J, with 18 bases between. This CDR3 has 15 residues. Germline V lookup: CDR1 SGHNT, CDR2 YENEEA. CDR3 sequence (DNA): TGTGCCAGCAGCGAGGACAGTCGGTTTGGGGATACGCAGTATTTT. It specifies CASSEDSRFGDTQYF.

The gene calls are TRBV6-2 or TRBV6-3 and TRBJ2-7; 10 nucleotides line up with TRBD1. CDR1 is MNHEY, CDR2 SVGEGT, per germline. V trimming: 6 bases; J trimming: 3 bases; junction bases outside the gene matches: 11. The CDR3 runs to 16 residues. CDR3 sequence reads: CASSSPRDRGFYEQYF. CDR3 sequence (DNA): TGTGCCAGCAGCAGCCCCCGGGACAGGGGTTTCTACGAGCAGTACTTC.

The chain uses TRBV7-2 and TRBJ2-3, with 7 positions matching TRBD2. CDR1 and CDR2 from the germline V gene are SGHTA and FQGNSA. V lost 0 bases to trimming and J lost 0 bases; unmatched junction nucleotides: 3. This CDR3 has 16 amino acids. CDR3 nucleotide sequence: TGTGCCAGCAGCTTAGCGGGGGGGAGTAGCACAGATACGCAGTATTTT. It specifies CASSLAGGSSTDTQYF.

V is TRBV5-5 and J is TRBJ1-5, with 10 bases identical to TRBD1. Germline trimming cut 4 bases from V and 1 base from J; bases unmatched to any gene: 2. The CDR3 length is 15 residues. CDR1 and CDR2 (germline): SGHKS, YYEKEE (reference sequence). DNA of the CDR3: TGTGCCAGCAGCGGGACAGGGGCGAGCAATCAGCCCCAGCATTTT. Translation: CASSGTGASNQPQHF.

The CDR3 DNA is TGTGCTAGTGGTCCCCCCGGGACACTCGGAACCTACGAGCAGTACTTC. Residues: CASGPPGTLGTYEQYF. The rearrangement links TRBV12-5 to TRBJ2-7; perhaps TRBD1 as D (6 bases). Germline CDR1 reads LGHNT; CDR2 reads FRNRAP. V lost 5 bases to trimming and J lost 2 bases, with 19 bases between them. The CDR3 has 16 amino acids.

This clonotype occurred a few times. This sequence joins TRBV25-1 and TRBJ2-1; tentatively, D is TRBD2 (5 bases). Trimming removed 2 bases from V and 4 bases from J, with 9 bases in between. Germline assignment: CDR1 MGHDK and CDR2 SYGVNS. The CDR3 contains 14 residues. The CDR3: CASSEMEEYNEQFF. The DNA of the CDR3 is TGTGCCAGCAGTGAAATGGAGGAGTACAATGAGCAGTTCTTC. Combining the CDR3 with reference TRBV25-1 and TRBJ2-1 gives the whole variable domain EADIYQTPRYLVIGTGKKITLECSQTMGHDKMYWYQQDPGMELHLIHYSYGVNSTEKGDLSSESTVSRIRTEHFPLTLESARPSHTSQYLCASSEMEEYNEQFFGPGTRLTVL.

Note on this clonotype: A read error may account for a junction end that differs from germline. This chain links TRBV5-1 with TRBJ2-1; D gene ambiguous. Germline V lookup: CDR1 SGHRS, CDR2 YFSETQ. The CDR3 is 13 residues long. This CDR3 is CASSLNSYNDQFF. In DNA, the CDR3 is TGCGCCAGCAGCTTGAATTCCTACAATGATCAGTTCTTC. Filled out from reference TRBV5-1 and TRBJ2-1, the complete variable domain reads KAGVTQTPRYLIKTRGQQVTLSCSPISGHRSVSWYQQTPGQGLQFLFEYFSETQRNKGNFPGRFSGRQFSNSRSEMNVSTLELGDSALYLCASSLNSYNDQFFGPGTRLTVL.

This clonotype occurred a few times. This chain uses TRBV5-6 with TRBJ2-3; 10 bases fit TRBD2. CDR1 SGHDT and CDR2 YYEEEE come from the germline V gene. V gave up 5 bases and J gave up 6 bases; unmatched junction bases: 9. The CDR3 totals 15 residues. For the CDR3, the DNA is TGTGCCAGCAGAAACAGACTAGCGGGTGGGGATACGCAGTATTTT. Residues: CASRNRLAGGDTQYF. Using reference TRBV5-6 and TRBJ2-3 for the parts outside the CDR3, the full variable domain is DAGVTQSPTHLIKTRGQQVTLRCSPKSGHDTVSWYQQALGQGPQFIFQYYEEEERQRGNFPDRFSGHQFPNYSSELNVNALLLGDSALYLCASRNRLAGGDTQYFGPGTRLTVL.

This clonotype came up many times. The CDR3 region is CASSLQGTNEKLFF. Here the CDR3 DNA reads TGTGCCAGCAGCTTACAGGGAACTAATGAAAAACTGTTTTTT. J is TRBJ1-4 and V is TRBV7-9, with D maybe TRBD1 (5 bases). Deletions cut 2 bases from V and 1 base from J, with 5 bases between. CDR3 size: 14 residues. The germline V gene encodes CDR1 SEHNR and CDR2 FQNEAQ (reference sequence).

The genes are TRBV6-5 and TRBJ1-2; maybe TRBD1 (5 bases). CDR1 and CDR2 (germline): MNHEY, SVGAGI. With 2 bases removed from V and 4 bases from J, the gap between germline ends came to 11 bases. The CDR3 has 14 residues. The CDR3 spells CASSYMGGTYGYTF. CDR3 nucleotides: TGTGCCAGCAGTTACATGGGGGGTACCTATGGCTACACCTTC.

This clonotype was recorded a few times. The chain carries TRBV7-2 and TRBJ2-3, with D hard to call. The CDR3 is made up of 14 amino acids. V lost 2 bases, J lost 5 bases, and 11 bases lay in between. Germline CDR1 is SGHTA and CDR2 is FQGNSA. The CDR3 DNA sequence: TGTGCCAGCAGCTTAAATGGGGTGGGAGATACGCAGTATTTT. It specifies CASSLNGVGDTQYF.

This clonotype has only a few counts. The chain joins TRBV5-5 to TRBJ2-2; no clear D. Trimming left V 4 bases short and J 6 bases short, with 10 bases between. CDR3 length equals 13 residues. Germline lookup yields CDR1 SGHKS and CDR2 YYEKEE (reference sequence). CDR3 region: CASSPRRPGELFF. For the CDR3, the DNA is TGTGCCAGCAGCCCAAGGCGACCCGGGGAGCTGTTTTTT. The variable domain in full, completed from reference TRBV5-5 and TRBJ2-2, reads DAGVTQSPTHLIKTRGQQVTLRCSPISGHKSVSWYQQVLGQGPQFIFQYYEKEERGRGNFPDRFSARQFPNYSSELNVNALLLGDSALYLCASSPRRPGELFFGEGSRLTVL.